Reported below is one T cell receptor (beta chain). The CDR3 has 14 amino acids. The V gene's germline CDR1 is SEHNR and CDR2 FQNEAQ (reference sequence). The V end lost 5 bases, the J end lost 3 bases, and 13 bases lay between the germline ends. Generated by immunoSEQ multiplex PCR, the TCRdb table keeps only in-frame clones and is missing some. The sample records approximately 210,000 clones, roughly 88% being singletons. This specimen comes from a study of blood T cell repertoires in COVID-19. Study as a whole: The samples span acute and convalescent COVID-19 from the United States, Italy and Spain.

This receptor was identified in a woman between 50 and 59 years old with acute COVID-19. The J gene is TRBJ1-1, the V gene TRBV7-9; D might be TRBD1 (6 bases). The sample taken for sequencing was PBMCs or T cells enriched from blood (not recorded which). CDR3 sequence reads: CASSQQGWDTEAFF. The CDR3 coding sequence is TGTGCCAGCAGCCAACAGGGTTGGGACACTGAAGCTTTCTTT. The entire variable domain, with the rest obtained from reference TRBV7-9 and TRBJ1-1, is as follows: DTGVSQNPRHKITKRGQNVTFRCDPISEHNRLYWYRQTLGQGPEFLTYFQNEAQLEKSRLLSDRFSAERPKGSFSTLEIQRTEQGDSAMYLCASSQQGWDTEAFFGQGTRLTVV.